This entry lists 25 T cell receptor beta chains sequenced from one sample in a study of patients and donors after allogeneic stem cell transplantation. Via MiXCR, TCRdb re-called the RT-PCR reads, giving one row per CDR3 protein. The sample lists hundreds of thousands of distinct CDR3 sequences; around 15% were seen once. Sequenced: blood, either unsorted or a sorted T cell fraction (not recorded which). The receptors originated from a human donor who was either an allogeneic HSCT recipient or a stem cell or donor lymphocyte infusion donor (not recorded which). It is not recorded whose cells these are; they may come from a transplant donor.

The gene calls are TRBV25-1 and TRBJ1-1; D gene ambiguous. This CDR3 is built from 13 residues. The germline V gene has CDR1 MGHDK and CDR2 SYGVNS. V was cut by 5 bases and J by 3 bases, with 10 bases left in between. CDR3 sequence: CASSRSSYTEAFF. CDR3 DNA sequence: TGTGCCAGCAGTCGGAGTTCTTACACTGAAGCTTTCTTT. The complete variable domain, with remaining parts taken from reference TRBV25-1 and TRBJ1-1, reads EADIYQTPRYLVIGTGKKITLECSQTMGHDKMYWYQQDPGMELHLIHYSYGVNSTEKGDLSSESTVSRIRTEHFPLTLESARPSHTSQYLCASSRSSYTEAFFGQGTRLTVV.

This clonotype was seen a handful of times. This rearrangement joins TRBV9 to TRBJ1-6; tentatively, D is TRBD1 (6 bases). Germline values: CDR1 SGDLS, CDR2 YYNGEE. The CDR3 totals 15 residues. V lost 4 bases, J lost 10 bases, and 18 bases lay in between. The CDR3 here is CASSQGNRVGSPLHF. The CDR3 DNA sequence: TGTGCCAGCAGCCAGGGGAACAGGGTGGGGTCACCCCTCCACTTT.

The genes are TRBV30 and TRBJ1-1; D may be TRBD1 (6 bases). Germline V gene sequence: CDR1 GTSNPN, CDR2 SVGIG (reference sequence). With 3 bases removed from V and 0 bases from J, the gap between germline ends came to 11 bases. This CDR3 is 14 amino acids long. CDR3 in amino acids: CAWRTGTLNTEAFF. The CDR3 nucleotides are TGTGCCTGGAGGACCGGGACACTGAACACTGAAGCTTTCTTT.

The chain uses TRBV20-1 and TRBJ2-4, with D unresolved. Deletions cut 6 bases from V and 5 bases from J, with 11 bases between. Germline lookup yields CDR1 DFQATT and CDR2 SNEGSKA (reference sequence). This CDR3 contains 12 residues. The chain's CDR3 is CSAPRTQNIQYF. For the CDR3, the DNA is TGCAGTGCCCCCAGGACCCAAAACATTCAGTACTTC.

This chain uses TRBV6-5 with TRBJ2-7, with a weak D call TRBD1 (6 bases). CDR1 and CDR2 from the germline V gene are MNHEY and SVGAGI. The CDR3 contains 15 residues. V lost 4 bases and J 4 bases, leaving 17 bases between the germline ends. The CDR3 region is CASSSPGTLPYEQYF. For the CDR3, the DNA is TGTGCCAGCAGTTCTCCCGGGACACTCCCATACGAGCAGTACTTC.

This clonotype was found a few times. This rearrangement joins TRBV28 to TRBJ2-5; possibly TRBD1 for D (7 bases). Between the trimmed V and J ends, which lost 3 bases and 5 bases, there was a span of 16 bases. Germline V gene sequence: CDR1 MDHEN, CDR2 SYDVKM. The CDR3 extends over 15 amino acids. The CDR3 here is CASSFRRGREETQYF. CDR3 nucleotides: TGTGCCAGCAGTTTCAGGAGGGGGCGCGAGGAGACCCAGTACTTC.

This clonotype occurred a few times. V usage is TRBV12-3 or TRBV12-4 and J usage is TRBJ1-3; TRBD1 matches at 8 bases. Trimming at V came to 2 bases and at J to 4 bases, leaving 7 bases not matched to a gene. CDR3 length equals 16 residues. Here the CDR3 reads CASSLFQGARGNTIYF. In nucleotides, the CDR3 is TGTGCCAGCAGTTTATTTCAGGGGGCGAGAGGAAACACCATATATTTT.

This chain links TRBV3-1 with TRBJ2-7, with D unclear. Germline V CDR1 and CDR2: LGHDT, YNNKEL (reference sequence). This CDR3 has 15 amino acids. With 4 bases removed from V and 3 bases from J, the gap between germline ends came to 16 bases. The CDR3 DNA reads TGTGCCAGCAGCCGACACCGGCCCACGGACTACGAGCAGTACTTC. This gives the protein CASSRHRPTDYEQYF.

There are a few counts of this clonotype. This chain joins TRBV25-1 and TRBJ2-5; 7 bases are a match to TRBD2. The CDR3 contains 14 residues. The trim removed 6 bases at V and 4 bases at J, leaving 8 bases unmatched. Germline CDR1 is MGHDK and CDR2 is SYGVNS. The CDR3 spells CASSRGGRSETQYF. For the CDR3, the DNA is TGTGCCAGCAGCCGCGGGGGTCGGTCAGAGACCCAGTACTTC.

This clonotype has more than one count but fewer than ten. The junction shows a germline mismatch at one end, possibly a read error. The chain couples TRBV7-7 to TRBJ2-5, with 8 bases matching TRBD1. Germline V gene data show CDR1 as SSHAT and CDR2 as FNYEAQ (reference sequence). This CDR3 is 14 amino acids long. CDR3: CASSLSGQGQTQYF. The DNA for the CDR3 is TGTGCTAGCAGCCTCTCCGGACAGGGACAGACCCAGTACTTC.

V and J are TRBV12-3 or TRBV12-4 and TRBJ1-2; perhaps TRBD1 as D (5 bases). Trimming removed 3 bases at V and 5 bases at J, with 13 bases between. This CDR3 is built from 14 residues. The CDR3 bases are TGTGCCAGCAGTTTGATACGGGGCAAATATGGCTACACCTTC. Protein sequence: CASSLIRGKYGYTF.

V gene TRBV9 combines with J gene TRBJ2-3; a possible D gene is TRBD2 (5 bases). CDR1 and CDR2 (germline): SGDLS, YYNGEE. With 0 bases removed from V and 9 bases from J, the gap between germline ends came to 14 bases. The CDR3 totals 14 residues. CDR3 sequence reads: CASSVGVIVATQYF. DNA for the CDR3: TGTGCCAGCAGCGTAGGGGTCATCGTAGCGACGCAGTATTTT.

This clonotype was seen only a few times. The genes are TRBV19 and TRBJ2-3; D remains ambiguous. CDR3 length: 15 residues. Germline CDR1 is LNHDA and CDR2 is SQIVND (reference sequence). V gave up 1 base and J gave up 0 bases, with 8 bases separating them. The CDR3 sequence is CASSIGGSSTDTQYF. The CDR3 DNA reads TGTGCCAGTAGTATAGGCGGTTCTAGCACAGATACGCAGTATTTT.

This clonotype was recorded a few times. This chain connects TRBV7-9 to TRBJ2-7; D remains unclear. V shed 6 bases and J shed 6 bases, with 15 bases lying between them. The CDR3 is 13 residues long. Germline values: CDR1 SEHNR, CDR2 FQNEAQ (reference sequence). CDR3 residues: CASRDHTGCEQYF. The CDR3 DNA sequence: TGTGCCAGCAGGGATCACACTGGCTGCGAGCAGTACTTC. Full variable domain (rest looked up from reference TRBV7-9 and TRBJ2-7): DTGVSQNPRHKITKRGQNVTFRCDPISEHNRLYWYRQTLGQGPEFLTYFQNEAQLEKSRLLSDRFSAERPKGSFSTLEIQRTEQGDSAMYLCASRDHTGCEQYFGPGTRLTVT.

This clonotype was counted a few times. CDR3 nucleotide sequence: TGCAGTGCTAGATCCCCTTCCGAGCAGTACTTC. Translated, it gives CSARSPSEQYF. This chain uses TRBV20-1 with TRBJ2-7; D remains unclear. V was pared by 2 bases and J by 6 bases, with 8 bases between. The CDR3 is 11 amino acids. CDR1 is DFQATT and CDR2 is SNEGSKA in the germline V gene (reference sequence).

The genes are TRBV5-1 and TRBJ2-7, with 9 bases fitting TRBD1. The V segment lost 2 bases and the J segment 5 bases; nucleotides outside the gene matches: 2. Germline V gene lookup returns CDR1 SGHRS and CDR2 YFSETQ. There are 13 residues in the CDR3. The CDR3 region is CASSFGTGNEQYF. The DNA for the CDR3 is TGCGCCAGCAGCTTCGGGACAGGGAACGAGCAGTACTTC.

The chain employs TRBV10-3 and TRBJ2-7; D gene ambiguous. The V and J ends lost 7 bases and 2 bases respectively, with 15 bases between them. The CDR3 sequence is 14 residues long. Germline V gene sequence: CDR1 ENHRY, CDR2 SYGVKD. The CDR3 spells CAITTELGPYEQYF. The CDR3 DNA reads TGTGCCATCACCACCGAACTCGGACCCTACGAGCAGTACTTC.

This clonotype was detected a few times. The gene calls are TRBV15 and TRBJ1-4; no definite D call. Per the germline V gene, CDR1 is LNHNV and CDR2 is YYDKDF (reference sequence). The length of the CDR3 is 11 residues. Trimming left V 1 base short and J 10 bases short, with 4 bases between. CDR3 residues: CATSRAAKLFF. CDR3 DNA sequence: TGTGCCACCAGCAGAGCAGCAAAACTGTTTTTT.

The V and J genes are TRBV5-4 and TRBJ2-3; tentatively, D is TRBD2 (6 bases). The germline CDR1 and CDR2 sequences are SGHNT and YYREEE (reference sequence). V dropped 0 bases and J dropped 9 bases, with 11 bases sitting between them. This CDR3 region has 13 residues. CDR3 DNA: TGTGCCAGCAGCTTGGTGGGGGACTTAACGCAGTATTTT. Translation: CASSLVGDLTQYF. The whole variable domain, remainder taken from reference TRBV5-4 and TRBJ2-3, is ETGVTQSPTHLIKTRGQQVTLRCSSQSGHNTVSWYQQALGQGPQFIFQYYREEENGRGNFPPRFSGLQFPNYSSELNVNALELDDSALYLCASSLVGDLTQYFGPGTRLTVL.

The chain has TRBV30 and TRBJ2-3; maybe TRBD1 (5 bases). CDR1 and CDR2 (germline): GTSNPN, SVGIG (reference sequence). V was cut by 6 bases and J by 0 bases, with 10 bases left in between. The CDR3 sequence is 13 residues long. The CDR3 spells CACTGYSTDTQYF. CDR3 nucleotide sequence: TGTGCCTGTACAGGTTACAGCACAGATACGCAGTATTTT.

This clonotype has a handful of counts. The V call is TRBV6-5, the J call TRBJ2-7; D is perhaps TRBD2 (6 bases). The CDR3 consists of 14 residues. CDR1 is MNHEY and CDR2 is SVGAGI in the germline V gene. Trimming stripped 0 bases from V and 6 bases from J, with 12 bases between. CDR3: CASSYSGGKLEQYF. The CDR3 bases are TGTGCCAGCAGTTACTCGGGCGGGAAGCTCGAGCAGTACTTC.

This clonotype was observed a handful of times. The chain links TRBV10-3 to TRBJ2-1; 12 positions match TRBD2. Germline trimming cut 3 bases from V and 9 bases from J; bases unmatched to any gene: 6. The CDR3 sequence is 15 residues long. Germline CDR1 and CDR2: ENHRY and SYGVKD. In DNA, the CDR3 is TGTGCCATCAGTGATCTAGCGGGGGGGATCCGTGAGCAGTTCTTC. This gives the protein CAISDLAGGIREQFF.

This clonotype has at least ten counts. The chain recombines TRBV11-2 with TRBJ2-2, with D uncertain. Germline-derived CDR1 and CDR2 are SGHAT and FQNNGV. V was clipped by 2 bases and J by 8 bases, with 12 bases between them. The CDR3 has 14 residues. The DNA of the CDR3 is TGTGCCAGCAGCTTAATCATGCGGAATGGGGAGCTGTTTTTT. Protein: CASSLIMRNGELFF.

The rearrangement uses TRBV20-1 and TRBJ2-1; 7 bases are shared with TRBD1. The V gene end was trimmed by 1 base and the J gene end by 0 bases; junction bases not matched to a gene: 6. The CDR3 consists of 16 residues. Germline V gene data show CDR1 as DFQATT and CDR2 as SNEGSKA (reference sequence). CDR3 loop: CSARVGTESSYNEQFF. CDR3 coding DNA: TGCAGTGCTAGAGTGGGGACAGAGAGCTCCTACAATGAGCAGTTCTTC.

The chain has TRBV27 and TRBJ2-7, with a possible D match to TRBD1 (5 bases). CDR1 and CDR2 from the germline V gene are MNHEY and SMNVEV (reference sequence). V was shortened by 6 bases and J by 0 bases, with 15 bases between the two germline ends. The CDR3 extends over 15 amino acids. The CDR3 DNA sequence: TGTGCCAGCAGCCTCCGGGCAGGGCCCTCCTACGAGCAGTACTTC. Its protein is CASSLRAGPSYEQYF.